These 25 T cell receptor beta chains were sequenced from one sample in a study of shared clonotypes between healthy human individuals. The assay was immunoSEQ multiplex PCR, and TCRdb's table has in-frame clones only and misses some. The table includes under 2,500,000 clones, nearly 97% detected once. Specimen: naive CD4+ T cells sorted from blood. Subset specified: CD45RA+ positively selected. The receptor source for this set is a man aged 18 to 30 in good health.

The rearrangement uses TRBV7-6 and TRBJ1-5; D perhaps matches TRBD1 (5 bases). Germline assignment: CDR1 SGHVS and CDR2 FNYEAQ. The CDR3 is 16 residues long. V lost 1 base and J lost 0, with 10 bases in between. In nucleotides, the CDR3 is TGTGCCAGCAGCTTAGGGGGACCGAATAGCAATCAGCCCCAGCATTTT. Its protein product is CASSLGGPNSNQPQHF.

The chain carries TRBV5-1 and TRBJ1-1; D possibly corresponds to TRBD1 (6 bases). CDR3 length equals 15 residues. CDR1 is SGHRS and CDR2 is YFSETQ in the germline V gene. V shed 4 bases and J shed 4 bases, with 17 bases lying between them. In DNA, the CDR3 is TGCGCCAGCAGCCCCTCGGGGGGGGCCACCACTGAAGCTTTCTTT. Its protein is CASSPSGGATTEAFF.

The rearrangement links TRBV29-1 to TRBJ2-5; D remains unclear. The CDR3 is 11 residues long. The germline gives CDR1 SQVTM, CDR2 ANQGSEA. Trimming shortened V by 4 bases and J by 7 bases, and 10 bases separated the two germline ends. This chain's CDR3 is CSVGDPGTQYF. In DNA form, the CDR3 reads TGCAGCGTTGGTGACCCCGGGACCCAGTACTTC.

The chain employs TRBV4-1 and TRBJ2-7, with 7 bases lining up with TRBD2. The CDR3 runs to 17 residues. Germline loops: CDR1 MGHRA, CDR2 YSYEKL. Trimming at V came to 0 bases and at J to 8 bases, leaving 16 bases not matched to a gene. The CDR3 loop is CASSQEVTGRIRGKQYF. DNA for the CDR3: TGCGCCAGCAGCCAAGAAGTAACCGGGAGGATAAGAGGGAAGCAGTACTTC.

The rearrangement uses TRBV30 and TRBJ1-2; perhaps TRBD1 as D (6 bases). V was trimmed by 1 base and J by 8 bases, leaving 14 bases between them. Germline-derived CDR1 and CDR2 are GTSNPN and SVGIG (reference sequence). The length of the CDR3 is 13 residues. The CDR3 region has the DNA TGTGCCTGGAGTGCAGGTGGGGGCGCAGGCTACACCTTC. Translating gives CAWSAGGGAGYTF.

The J gene is TRBJ2-1, the V gene TRBV7-3; 9 bases are a match to TRBD2. The J segment lost 9 bases and the V segment lost 1 base, leaving 16 bases of the junction unmatched. In germline, CDR1 is SGHTA, CDR2 FQGTGA. CDR3 length equals 18 residues. The CDR3 here is CASSLRYSSGATLGEQFF. The CDR3, as DNA: TGTGCCAGCAGCTTAAGATATTCTAGCGGGGCTACGTTGGGTGAGCAGTTCTTC.

The genes are TRBV6-5 and TRBJ1-2, with TRBD1 matching over 7 bases. J gave up 7 bases and V 6 bases, and 11 bases lay outside the gene matches. Germline V gives CDR1 MNHEY, CDR2 SVGAGI. This CDR3 is built from 14 residues. The CDR3 region is CASSYDRVEGGYTF. The CDR3 nucleotides are TGTGCCAGCAGCTACGACAGGGTTGAGGGTGGCTACACCTTC.

This chain links TRBV11-2 with TRBJ2-4, with 7 bases aligning to TRBD2. Germline CDR1 is SGHAT and CDR2 is FQNNGV. CDR3 length equals 14 residues. Trimming removed 5 bases from V and 8 bases from J; junction bases left unmatched: 9. The chain's CDR3 is CASSPGTKLDIQYF. As DNA, the CDR3 is TGTGCCAGCAGCCCCGGGACTAAGTTAGACATTCAGTACTTC. Using reference TRBV11-2 and TRBJ2-4 for the parts outside the CDR3, the full variable domain is EAGVAQSPRYKIIEKRQSVAFWCNPISGHATLYWYQQILGQGPKLLIQFQNNGVVDDSQLPKDRFSAERLKGVDSTLKIQPAKLEDSAVYLCASSPGTKLDIQYFGAGTRLSVL.

With regard to this clone: One end of the junction fails to match germline, which may point to a read error. The V and J genes are TRBV18 and TRBJ1-6, with TRBD1 identical over 9 bases. The CDR3 has 15 residues. The germline gives CDR1 KGHSH, CDR2 LQKENI. In nucleotides, the CDR3 is TGTGCCAGCCCACCACAGGGACAGGGTCGGTCACCCCTCCACTTT. It specifies CASPPQGQGRSPLHF. The variable domain in full, with the rest retrieved from reference TRBV18 and TRBJ1-6, is NAGVMQNPRHLVRRRGQEARLRCSPMKGHSHVYWYRQLPEEGLKFMVYLQKENIIDESGMPKERFSAEFPKEGPSILRIQQVVRGDSAAYFCASPPQGQGRSPLHFGNGTRLTVT.

A note on this clone: This CDR3 is also generated by other DNA sequences in the sample. The V gene is TRBV11-3, the J gene TRBJ1-1; 7 bases are shared with TRBD1. Germline lookup yields CDR1 SGHNT and CDR2 YENEEA. This CDR3 is 13 amino acids long. The ends lost 5 bases at V and 2 bases at J; junction bases unmatched: 2. The CDR3 protein is CASSRQGNTEAFF. The DNA of the CDR3 is TGTGCCAGCAGCAGACAGGGAAACACTGAAGCTTTCTTT.

V usage is TRBV5-1 and J usage is TRBJ2-1; TRBD1 is a possible D gene (5 bases). This CDR3 is built from 14 residues. Deletions cut 3 bases from V and 0 bases from J, with 7 bases between. Germline-derived CDR1 and CDR2 are SGHRS and YFSETQ. CDR3 protein: CASSSTASYNEQFF. CDR3 DNA sequence: TGCGCCAGCAGCTCGACAGCCTCCTACAATGAGCAGTTCTTC.

CDR3 sequence reads: CATGYSNQPQHF. For the CDR3, the DNA is TGTGCCACCGGATATAGCAATCAGCCCCAGCATTTT. The chain is built from TRBV15 and TRBJ1-5; D unresolved. The germline V gene has CDR1 LNHNV and CDR2 YYDKDF (reference sequence). Trimming removed 8 bases at V and 0 bases at J, with 5 bases between. There are 12 residues in the CDR3. The full variable domain, its missing parts supplied by reference TRBV15 and TRBJ1-5, is DAMVIQNPRYQVTQFGKPVTLSCSQTLNHNVMYWYQQKSSQAPKLLFHYYDKDFNNEADTPDNFQSRRPNTSFCFLDIRSPGLGDTAMYLCATGYSNQPQHFGDGTRLSIL.

Comments on this clone: Other DNA sequences of this sample code for an identical CDR3. The chain has TRBV14 and TRBJ2-7; unclear D gene. Trimming stripped 9 bases from V and 2 bases from J, with 14 bases between. Germline lookup yields CDR1 SGHDN and CDR2 FVKESK. This CDR3 region has 13 residues. DNA of the CDR3: TGTGCCAGTTCGTTCGACGGACCCTACGAGCAGTACTTC. It yields the protein CASSFDGPYEQYF.

CDR3 sequence: CASSYFPGTGDAEAFF. The CDR3 nucleotides are TGTGCCAGCAGTTATTTTCCCGGGACAGGGGATGCTGAAGCTTTCTTT. The J gene is TRBJ1-1, the V gene TRBV6-5; 10 bases are a match to TRBD1. The CDR3 spans 16 residues. The junction had 10 bases not matched to a gene; V was cut back by 3 bases and J by 6 bases. From germline, CDR1 is MNHEY and CDR2 SVGAGI.

This clone occurred once. The CDR3 loop is CASSEGQGASLQGYTF. The CDR3 DNA sequence: TGTGCCAGCAGCGAAGGACAGGGGGCTAGTCTGCAAGGCTACACCTTC. The chain links TRBV7-9 to TRBJ1-2; 11 bases align to TRBD1. V was clipped by 5 bases and J by 8 bases; unmatched bases: 13. There are 16 residues in the CDR3. CDR1 and CDR2 from the germline V gene are SEHNR and FQNEAQ (reference sequence).

The genes are TRBV7-2 and TRBJ2-2; D not certain. The V gene lost 5 bases and the J gene lost 5 bases, with 12 bases spanning the gap. Germline CDR1 and CDR2: SGHTA and FQGNSA. The CDR3 has 14 amino acids. The CDR3 bases are TGTGCCAGCAGCCTAGGTCTGGTAACCGGGGAGCTGTTTTTT. This gives the protein CASSLGLVTGELFF.

V and J are TRBV10-3 and TRBJ2-1; unclear D gene. Germline CDR1 is ENHRY and CDR2 is SYGVKD. This CDR3 comprises 10 residues. V lost 9 bases to trimming and J lost 7 bases, with 7 bases between them. The CDR3 nucleotides are TGTGCCATAGGTGTGAATGAGCAGTTCTTC. It specifies CAIGVNEQFF.

The CDR3 nucleotides read TGTGCCAGCACTACTAGCGGGGGGAGCACAGATACGCAGTATTTT. Its translation: CASTTSGGSTDTQYF. V is TRBV5-4 and J is TRBJ2-3; 12 bases are shared with TRBD2. Trimming removed 6 bases from V and 0 bases from J; junction bases left unmatched: 2. CDR3 length: 15 residues. CDR1 and CDR2 (germline): SGHNT, YYREEE (reference sequence).

A note on this clone: Distinct nucleotide sequences in the sample also encode this CDR3. The V call is TRBV5-1, the J call TRBJ2-7; D remains ambiguous. The CDR3 has 12 amino acids. The germline V and J ends were trimmed by 0 bases and 3 bases, with 4 bases remaining between them. Germline-derived CDR1 and CDR2 are SGHRS and YFSETQ. For the CDR3, the DNA is TGCGCCAGCAGCTTGGGGGACTACGAGCAGTACTTC. Translated: CASSLGDYEQYF.

This chain uses TRBV7-6 with TRBJ1-3, with 8 bases identical to TRBD1. The V segment lost 5 bases and the J segment 2 bases; nucleotides outside the gene matches: 5. CDR3 size: 15 residues. Germline CDR1 is SGHVS and CDR2 is FNYEAQ. DNA for the CDR3: TGTGCCAGCAGCCCGACAGGGGTAGCTGGAAACACCATATATTTT. It specifies CASSPTGVAGNTIYF.

The gene calls are TRBV6-5 and TRBJ1-2, with a possible D match to TRBD1 (6 bases). The CDR3 extends over 16 amino acids. From germline, CDR1 is MNHEY and CDR2 SVGAGI. V dropped 2 bases and J dropped 2 bases, with 15 bases sitting between them. CDR3: CASSYTKTGKNYGYTF. As DNA, the CDR3 is TGTGCCAGCAGTTACACCAAGACAGGAAAAAACTATGGCTACACCTTC.

The rearrangement uses TRBV5-1 and TRBJ1-3; D might be TRBD1 (5 bases). V was clipped by 2 bases and J by 3 bases, with 15 bases between them. The CDR3 contains 16 residues. Per germline, CDR1 SGHRS and CDR2 YFSETQ. For the CDR3, the DNA is TGCGCCAGCAGCTTAACCACAGGCAGCATTGGAAACACCATATATTTT. Translating it yields CASSLTTGSIGNTIYF.

The rearrangement links TRBV7-2 to TRBJ1-2; D is perhaps TRBD1 (5 bases). The CDR3 sequence is 13 residues long. V gave up 1 base and J gave up 5 bases, with 8 bases separating them. Germline lookup yields CDR1 SGHTA and CDR2 FQGNSA. For the CDR3, the DNA is TGTGCCAGCAGCTTAGATTCAGGGTATGGCTACACCTTC. Translation gives CASSLDSGYGYTF.

The chain joins TRBV6-5 to TRBJ2-7; 8 bases are a match to TRBD2. Losses at the gene ends were 5 bases for V and 5 bases for J; bases not matched to a gene: 5. The germline gives CDR1 MNHEY, CDR2 SVGAGI. The CDR3 has 13 amino acids. The chain's CDR3 is CASSRGGLNEQYF. In DNA form, the CDR3 reads TGTGCCAGCAGTCGGGGGGGCCTCAACGAGCAGTACTTC.

The chain is built from TRBV11-2 and TRBJ2-5; D perhaps matches TRBD2 (5 bases). The CDR3 loop spans 16 amino acids. The V gene lost 1 base and the J gene lost 2 bases, with 14 bases spanning the gap. CDR1 and CDR2 (germline): SGHAT, FQNNGV. The CDR3 sequence is CASSLAPSRGQETQYF. Written as DNA, the CDR3 is TGTGCCAGCAGCTTAGCGCCTAGTAGAGGGCAAGAGACCCAGTACTTC.